This TCR beta chain was obtained from a study of T cells in Graves' hyperthyroidism and ophthalmopathy. Study context: Peripheral blood samples were taken at initial diagnosis, prior to any treatment.

In the case of this clonotype: A much larger clonotype is one base distant, so this may be a read error.

The CDR3 is made up of 14 amino acids. Germline V lookup: CDR1 MNHEY, CDR2 SMNVEV (reference sequence). It was at first hyperthyroidism diagnosis, before any ophthalmopathy symptoms, that the blood sample was taken. 9 to 10 ml fresh peripheral blood yielded the PBMCs. There were TCR beta CDR3 regions amplified from RNA transcripts. First-round RT-PCR of the TCR CDR3 relied on the HTBI primer set. TCRdb redid the calling of the multiplex PCR reads with MiXCR, one entry per CDR3 protein. The sample records about 290,000 distinct CDR3 sequences, less than 15% being singletons. This chain links TRBV27 with TRBJ1-6, with D tentatively TRBD1 (5 bases). This TCR derives from a woman between 25 and 40 years old with Graves' hyperthyroidism that later progressed to Graves' ophthalmopathy. Sequencing used blood. CDR3 nucleotide sequence: TGTGCCAGCAGGCCAGGGACCGATAATTTACCCCTCCACTTT. Its protein product is CASRPGTDNLPLHF.